The 21 T cell receptor beta chains presented below share a single source sample, sequenced in a study of blood T cell repertoires in COVID-19. The table came from immunoSEQ multiplex PCR; TCRdb's copy has only in-frame clones and leaves some out. The profile shows a few hundred thousand clones, roughly 85% of them singletons. Material: PBMCs or T cells enriched from blood (not recorded which). These receptors were collected from a woman aged 45-65 years who had been exposed to COVID-19.

Only one count was recorded for this clone. The chain has TRBV5-4 and TRBJ2-3, with TRBD2 as a possible D gene (7 bases). Germline V lookup: CDR1 SGHNT, CDR2 YYREEE (reference sequence). The CDR3 is made up of 16 amino acids. V was cut by 4 bases and J by 3 bases, with 18 bases left in between. The CDR3 spells CASSGLRGAPTDTQYF. Here the CDR3 DNA reads TGTGCCAGCAGCGGGTTACGGGGGGCACCGACAGATACGCAGTATTTT.

The chain is built from TRBV11-2 and TRBJ2-5; 7 bases match TRBD1. The ends lost 5 bases at V and 2 bases at J; junction bases unmatched: 11. Germline V gives CDR1 SGHAT, CDR2 FQNNGV. This CDR3 spans 16 amino acids. The DNA of the CDR3 is TGTGCCAGCAGCCTAACTAAGGGGGCAGTGCAAGAGACCCAGTACTTC. Translating it yields CASSLTKGAVQETQYF.

As DNA, the CDR3 is TGCGCCAGCAGCCCAAATCCTGGGACAGGGAGCACCGGGGAGCTGTTTTTT. The encoded protein is CASSPNPGTGSTGELFF. The chain carries TRBV4-1 and TRBJ2-2, with 9 positions matching TRBD1. V dropped 4 bases and J dropped 4; count of bases not matched to a gene: 10. CDR3 length: 17 residues. Germline-derived CDR1 and CDR2 are MGHRA and YSYEKL.

This chain connects TRBV19 to TRBJ1-1; D remains unclear. The CDR3 consists of 15 residues. Germline loops: CDR1 LNHDA, CDR2 SQIVND (reference sequence). The V end was cut by 9 bases, the J end by 1 base, with 18 bases between. CDR3 amino acids: CASRADSRGNTEAFF. CDR3 sequence (DNA): TGTGCCAGCAGAGCCGACTCGCGCGGGAACACTGAAGCTTTCTTT.

V is TRBV18 and J is TRBJ1-1; perhaps TRBD1 as D (5 bases). Trimming shortened V by 5 bases and J by 4 bases, and 11 bases separated the two germline ends. CDR1 is KGHSH, CDR2 LQKENI, per germline. The CDR3 length is 13 residues. The DNA for the CDR3 is TGTGCCAGCTCAACGGGGAGGGGCACTGAAGCTTTCTTT. It yields the protein CASSTGRGTEAFF. Combining the CDR3 with reference TRBV18 and TRBJ1-1 gives the whole variable domain NAGVMQNPRHLVRRRGQEARLRCSPMKGHSHVYWYRQLPEEGLKFMVYLQKENIIDESGMPKERFSAEFPKEGPSILRIQQVVRGDSAAYFCASSTGRGTEAFFGQGTRLTVV.

V gene TRBV3-1 (or the pseudogene TRBV3-2) combines with J gene TRBJ2-5, with a weak D call TRBD2 (6 bases). The CDR3 length is 14 residues. V lost 4 bases to trimming and J lost 2 bases, with 11 bases between them. Germline values: CDR1 LGHDT, CDR2 YNNKEL (reference sequence). The CDR3 sequence: CASSPHGGQETQYF. As DNA, the CDR3 is TGTGCCAGCAGCCCCCACGGGGGTCAAGAGACCCAGTACTTC.

The chain links TRBV11-3 to TRBJ1-1, with 7 bases matching TRBD1. CDR1 SGHNT and CDR2 YENEEA come from the germline V gene. V shed 0 bases and J 8 bases; nucleotides not matched to a gene: 0. The CDR3 runs to 12 residues. The CDR3 coding sequence is TGTGCCAGCAGCTTAGAGGGACAGGAAGCTTTCTTT. It codes for CASSLEGQEAFF. The variable domain in full, completed from reference TRBV11-3 and TRBJ1-1, reads EAGVVQSPRYKIIEKKQPVAFWCNPISGHNTLYWYLQNLGQGPELLIRYENEEAVDDSQLPKDRFSAERLKGVDSTLKIQPAELGDSAVYLCASSLEGQEAFFGQGTRLTVV.

This clone was seen a handful of times. This chain joins TRBV5-8 and TRBJ2-3; the match to TRBD1 covers 9 bases. This CDR3 region has 16 residues. The junction had 5 bases not matched to a gene; V was cut back by 0 bases and J by 3 bases. Germline V lookup: CDR1 SGHTS, CDR2 YDEGEE. The CDR3: CASSLDRGLSTDTQYF. As DNA, the CDR3 is TGTGCCAGCAGCTTGGACAGGGGGCTCTCTACAGATACGCAGTATTTT.

This sequence joins TRBV6-5 and TRBJ2-6; D unclear. CDR1 is MNHEY and CDR2 is SVGAGI in the germline V gene. The CDR3 contains 16 residues. The ends were cut back, 2 bases at V and 1 base at J, with 9 bases in the middle. CDR3: CASSYNGPSGANVLTF. The CDR3 nucleotides read TGTGCCAGCAGTTACAACGGTCCTTCTGGGGCCAACGTCCTGACTTTC.

The V gene is TRBV6-5, the J gene TRBJ1-2, with a weak D call TRBD1 (6 bases). This CDR3 contains 13 residues. V lost 5 bases to trimming and J lost 2 bases, with 9 bases between them. Per the germline V gene, CDR1 is MNHEY and CDR2 is SVGAGI. The CDR3 protein is CASSSDRNYGYTF. The CDR3 DNA reads TGTGCCAGCAGTAGCGACAGGAACTATGGCTACACCTTC.

This rearrangement joins TRBV27 to TRBJ2-3; D might be TRBD2 (7 bases). Germline V gene sequence: CDR1 MNHEY, CDR2 SMNVEV (reference sequence). The V end was cut by 5 bases, the J end by 6 bases, with 18 bases between. The CDR3 sequence is 15 residues long. In DNA form, the CDR3 reads TGTGCCAGCAGTCCCCCGGAGGGGGGGATGGATACGCAGTATTTT. It codes for CASSPPEGGMDTQYF.

The chain carries TRBV10-3 and TRBJ1-1; D might be TRBD1 (6 bases). From germline, CDR1 is ENHRY and CDR2 SYGVKD. The V end was cut by 6 bases, the J end by 5 bases, with 16 bases between. The CDR3 runs 14 residues. The CDR3 spells CAIRDGQRRTEAFF. CDR3 DNA: TGTGCCATCAGGGATGGACAGAGGAGAACTGAAGCTTTCTTT.

V and J are TRBV5-1 and TRBJ2-7; 9 bases align to TRBD1. The CDR3 is 15 amino acids. Germline V gives CDR1 SGHRS, CDR2 YFSETQ. The V and J ends lost 0 bases and 2 bases, in that order; junction bases with no gene match: 3. The CDR3 DNA is TGCGCCAGCAGCTTGGGACGGGACAGGGCCTACGAGCAGTACTTC. Translated: CASSLGRDRAYEQYF.

CDR3: CASSFEKGTETEAFF. CDR3 in DNA: TGTGCCAGCAGCTTTGAAAAGGGGACAGAGACTGAAGCTTTCTTT. J is TRBJ1-1 and V is TRBV7-4, with 7 bases matching TRBD1. Germline assignment: CDR1 SGHVT and CDR2 SQSDAQ. J lost 5 bases, V lost 3 bases, and 9 bases had no gene match. The CDR3 has 15 residues.

This sequence joins TRBV4-1 and TRBJ1-1; no clear D. The CDR3 length is 17 residues. V was cut by 1 base and J by 5 bases, with 20 bases left in between. In germline, CDR1 is MGHRA, CDR2 YSYEKL. DNA of the CDR3: TGCGCCAGCAGCCAAGGTGAGATCCTACCCTCTTGGACTGAAGCTTTCTTT. This translates into CASSQGEILPSWTEAFF.

V is TRBV23-1 and J is TRBJ2-1, with a weak D call TRBD2 (5 bases). TRBV23-1 is sorted into the ORF group, with uncertain function. This CDR3 comprises 16 residues. V lost 6 bases, J lost 9 bases, and 24 bases lay in between. CDR3 DNA sequence: TGCGCCAGCAGCGAGGGTCGGCAGGACGGGTCTGGTGAGCAGTTCTTC. Its translation is CASSEGRQDGSGEQFF.

The genes are TRBV5-5 and TRBJ1-2, with 8 bases fitting TRBD1. V was clipped by 0 bases and J by 6 bases; unmatched bases: 4. CDR3 length equals 14 residues. Germline V gene lookup returns CDR1 SGHKS and CDR2 YYEKEE (reference sequence). CDR3 sequence: CASSLGTGFDGYTF. CDR3 nucleotide sequence: TGTGCCAGCAGCTTGGGGACAGGGTTCGATGGCTACACCTTC.

This clone was recorded only once. This chain connects TRBV6-5 to TRBJ2-3; D not certain. Trimming left V 0 bases short and J 8 bases short, with 12 bases between. Germline values: CDR1 MNHEY, CDR2 SVGAGI. This CDR3 comprises 14 residues. DNA of the CDR3: TGTGCCAGCAGTTACTCTCGAACGCCGGGTACGCAGTATTTT. This codes for CASSYSRTPGTQYF.

The gene calls are TRBV19 and TRBJ2-3; D may be TRBD2 (5 bases). The CDR3 is 15 residues long. Germline V gene data show CDR1 as LNHDA and CDR2 as SQIVND (reference sequence). Trimming removed 6 bases from V and 0 bases from J, with 13 bases in between. In DNA form, the CDR3 reads TGTGCCAGTAGAAGGACTTACCCTAGCACAGATACGCAGTATTTT. Amino acids: CASRRTYPSTDTQYF.

This chain uses TRBV5-1 with TRBJ2-7; TRBD2 matches 8 bases. This CDR3 is built from 14 residues. Trimming at V came to 5 bases and at J to 0 bases, leaving 4 bases not matched to a gene. Per the germline V gene, CDR1 is SGHRS and CDR2 is YFSETQ. CDR3 region: CASSSGTSSYEQYF. The CDR3 region has the DNA TGCGCCAGCAGTTCCGGGACTAGCTCCTACGAGCAGTACTTC.

The chain couples TRBV2 to TRBJ2-7, with TRBD1 matching 9 bases. CDR1 and CDR2 from the germline V gene are SNHLY and FYNNEI. The CDR3 is 12 amino acids. With 10 bases clipped from V and 4 bases from J, the junction kept 5 bases outside the gene matches. CDR3 coding DNA: TGTGCCAACCGGGACAGGGCGTACGAGCAGTACTTC. Encoded protein: CANRDRAYEQYF.